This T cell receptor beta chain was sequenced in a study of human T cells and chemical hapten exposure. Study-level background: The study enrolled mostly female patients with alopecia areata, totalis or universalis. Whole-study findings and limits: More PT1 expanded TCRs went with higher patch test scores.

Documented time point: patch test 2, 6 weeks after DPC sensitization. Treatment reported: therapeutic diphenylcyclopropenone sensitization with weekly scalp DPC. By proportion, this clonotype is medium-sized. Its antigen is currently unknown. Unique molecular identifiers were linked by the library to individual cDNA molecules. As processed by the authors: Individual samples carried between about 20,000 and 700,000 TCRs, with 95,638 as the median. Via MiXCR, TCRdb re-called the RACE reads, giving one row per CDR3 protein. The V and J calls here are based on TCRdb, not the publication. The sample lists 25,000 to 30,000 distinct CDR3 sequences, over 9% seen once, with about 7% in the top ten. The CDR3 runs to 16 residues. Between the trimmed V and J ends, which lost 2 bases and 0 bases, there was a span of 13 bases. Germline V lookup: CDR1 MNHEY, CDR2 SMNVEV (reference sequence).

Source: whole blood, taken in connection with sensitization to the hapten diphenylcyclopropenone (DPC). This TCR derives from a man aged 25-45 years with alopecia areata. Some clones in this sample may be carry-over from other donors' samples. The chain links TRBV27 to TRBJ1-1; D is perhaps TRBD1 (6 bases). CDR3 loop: CASSLKGDGMNTEAFF. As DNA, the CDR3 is TGTGCCAGCAGTTTAAAGGGGGACGGGATGAACACTGAAGCTTTCTTT.